A selection of T cell receptor beta chains follows, all from one sample in a study of OX40 agonist ivuxolimab in advanced cancers. Some clones are missing from TCRdb's copy, which holds only in-frame ones; the method was immunoSEQ multiplex PCR. The profile covers around 91,000 clones, with about 88% appearing a single time and roughly 0.19% taken by the ten largest. The sample consisted of CD4+ or CD8+ T cells sorted from blood, taken in a trial of the OX40 agonist ivuxolimab. Source of these receptors: an adult with an advanced solid tumor such as melanoma, head and neck, liver or kidney cancer. CDR3s include the opening cysteine and the closing phenylalanine or tryptophan. The D gene is left open where the match is weak. The listing skips clone size in some rows; elsewhere it reads once, few, many or a size class.

V	D	size	J	CDR3	DNA
TRBV5-1	TRBD2	NA	TRBJ2-1	CASSFFLTSGRSADNEQFF	TGCGCCAGCAGCTTTTTCCTGACTAGCGGGAGAAGTGCCGACAATGAGCAGTTCTTC
TRBV28	TRBD2	NA	TRBJ2-7	CASSPGLAGAYEQYF	TGTGCCAGCAGCCCAGGACTAGCGGGAGCCTACGAGCAGTACTTC
TRBV5-1	NA	NA	TRBJ2-4	CASSLRGGLPGNIAKNIQYF	TGCGCCAGCAGCTTGAGGGGCGGACTCCCAGGAAATATAGCCAAAAACATTCAGTACTTC
TRBV5-1	NA	NA	TRBJ2-7	CASSLSPGPYEQYF	TGCGCCAGCAGCTTGTCGCCAGGACCCTACGAGCAGTACTTC
TRBV9	NA	NA	TRBJ1-6	CASSVEGRAGNSPLHF	TGTGCCAGCAGCGTAGAGGGGAGGGCAGGTAATTCACCCCTCCACTTT
TRBV4-1	NA	NA	TRBJ2-2	CASSHPWVGNTGELFF	TGCGCCAGCAGCCATCCTTGGGTGGGAAACACCGGGGAGCTGTTTTTT
TRBV18	TRBD2	NA	TRBJ2-5	CASSPPTGGGLAAMETQYF	TGTGCCAGCTCACCGCCGACAGGGGGGGGACTAGCGGCGATGGAGACCCAGTACTTC
TRBV7-2	NA	NA	TRBJ1-1	CASSLGLGSGEAFF	TGTGCCAGCAGCTTAGGTCTCGGGTCAGGAGAAGCTTTCTTT
TRBV2	NA	NA	TRBJ1-3	CASRSSTGGNTIYF	TGTGCCAGCAGATCCAGTACGGGAGGAAACACCATATATTTT
TRBV25-1	NA	NA	TRBJ1-6	CASVAKGGGSPLHF	TGTGCCAGCGTAGCCAAGGGGGGGGGATCACCCCTCCACTTT
TRBV28	TRBD1	NA	TRBJ1-2	CAVADRGLYLNYGYTF	TGTGCCGTCGCAGACAGGGGGCTATATTTGAACTATGGCTACACCTTC
TRBV7-3	TRBD2	NA	TRBJ2-5	CASSKEGGRGETQYF	TGTGCCAGCAGCAAGGAGGGTGGGAGGGGAGAGACCCAGTACTTC
TRBV14	NA	few	TRBJ1-5	CASSQDLDQPQHF	TGTGCCAGCAGCCAAGATTTGGATCAGCCCCAGCATTTT
TRBV5-6	NA	NA	TRBJ2-1	CASSVLNNEQFF	TGTGCCAGCAGCGTGTTGAACAATGAGCAGTTCTTC
TRBV18	NA	NA	TRBJ2-3	CASSFRDRTADTQYF	TGTGCCAGCTCATTCCGGGACCGGACGGCAGATACGCAGTATTTT
TRBV15	NA	NA	TRBJ1-2	CATSRDVEDSYGYTF	TGTGCCACCAGCAGAGATGTCGAGGATTCCTATGGCTACACCTTC
TRBV6-5	TRBD1	NA	TRBJ1-5	CASSLTGGGNQPQHF	TGTGCCAGCAGTCTAACAGGGGGTGGGAATCAGCCCCAGCATTTT
TRBV28	TRBD2	NA	TRBJ2-4	CASSFRDYRFKNIQYF	TGTGCCAGCAGTTTCCGGGACTACCGGTTCAAAAACATTCAGTACTTC
TRBV28	NA	NA	TRBJ1-3	CASTLHGRTIYF	TGTGCCAGCACCCTTCACGGTCGCACCATATATTTT
TRBV25-1	TRBD1	few	TRBJ1-2	CASSEGDRGYTF	TGTGCCAGCAGTGAGGGGGACAGAGGCTACACCTTC
TRBV7-3	NA	NA	TRBJ2-3	CASSLFGTDTQYF	TGTGCCAGCAGCTTATTCGGGACAGATACGCAGTATTTT
TRBV27	TRBD1	NA	TRBJ1-6	CASKPETGANNSPLHF	TGTGCCAGCAAACCAGAGACAGGGGCGAATAATTCACCCCTCCACTTT
TRBV5-1	TRBD2	NA	TRBJ2-7	CASSRGTSGISSYEQYF	TGCGCCAGCAGCCGCGGGACTAGCGGGATTTCCTCCTACGAGCAGTACTTC
TRBV4-1	NA	NA	TRBJ1-6	CASSQLGSWGNSPLHF	TGCGCCAGCAGCCAGTTGGGCAGTTGGGGTAATTCACCCCTCCACTTT
TRBV29-1	NA	NA	TRBJ2-6	CSVDSIGANVLTF	TGCAGCGTTGACTCGATTGGGGCCAACGTCCTGACTTTC
TRBV4-1	TRBD1	NA	TRBJ1-4	CASSRTGGNEKLFF	TGCGCCAGCAGCCGTACAGGGGGCAATGAAAAACTGTTTTTT
TRBV6-1	NA	NA	TRBJ1-1	CASSEIQGNTEAFF	TGTGCCAGCAGTGAGATACAGGGGAACACTGAAGCTTTCTTT
TRBV7-3	NA	once	TRBJ2-2	CASSLGRNTGELFF	TGTGCCAGCAGCTTAGGAAGGAACACCGGGGAGCTGTTTTTT
TRBV7-2	NA	NA	TRBJ1-1	CASSLAQPGAFF	TGTGCCAGCAGCTTAGCTCAGCCCGGGGCTTTCTTT
TRBV28	TRBD1	NA	TRBJ1-1	CATQQGANTEAFF	TGTGCCACTCAACAGGGGGCGAACACTGAAGCTTTCTTT
TRBV11-2	TRBD2	NA	TRBJ2-1	CASSLSGTYNEQFF	TGTGCCAGCAGCCTTAGCGGGACCTACAATGAGCAGTTCTTC
TRBV7-9	NA	NA	TRBJ1-2	CASSLGSHDGYTF	TGTGCCAGCAGCTTAGGGTCGCATGATGGCTACACCTTC
TRBV7-3	NA	NA	TRBJ2-2	CASSFLGNTGELFF	TGTGCCAGCAGCTTCCTAGGGAACACCGGGGAGCTGTTTTTT
TRBV9	NA	NA	TRBJ2-3	CASSALGMAVSSTDTQYF	TGTGCCAGCAGCGCCCTTGGGATGGCGGTTTCTAGCACAGATACGCAGTATTTT
TRBV7-2	TRBD2	NA	TRBJ2-5	CASSLVGTSGKETQYF	TGTGCCAGCAGCTTAGTGGGGACTAGCGGAAAAGAGACCCAGTACTTC
TRBV29-1	NA	NA	TRBJ2-5	CSVEGQAETQYF	TGCAGCGTTGAGGGACAAGCGGAGACCCAGTACTTC
TRBV7-2	NA	NA	TRBJ1-5	CASSTRGNQPQHF	TGTGCCAGCAGTACTAGGGGTAATCAGCCCCAGCATTTT
TRBV7-9	NA	NA	TRBJ1-1	CASSLRVTEAFF	TGTGCCAGCAGCTTACGGGTTACTGAAGCTTTCTTT
TRBV11-3	NA	NA	TRBJ2-1	CASSLVWMDEQFF	TGTGCCAGCAGCTTAGTCTGGATGGATGAGCAGTTCTTC
TRBV11-2	TRBD1	NA	TRBJ2-2	CASSSTGKGDGTGELFF	TGTGCCAGCAGCTCGACAGGGAAGGGTGACGGCACCGGGGAGCTGTTTTTT
TRBV29-1	NA	NA	TRBJ2-7	CSVEWQGSYEQYF	TGCAGCGTTGAATGGCAGGGGTCCTACGAGCAGTACTTC
TRBV19	TRBD2	NA	TRBJ2-5	CASSIRSSGVQETQYF	TGTGCCAGTAGTATTCGGTCTAGCGGGGTCCAAGAGACCCAGTACTTC
TRBV19	TRBD1	NA	TRBJ1-6	CASSLNQGEDSPLHF	TGTGCCAGTAGTTTAAACCAGGGGGAAGATTCACCCCTCCACTTT
TRBV7-9	NA	NA	TRBJ2-1	CASSLVGNEQFF	TGTGCCAGCAGCTTGGTAGGCAATGAGCAGTTCTTC
TRBV5-4	NA	NA	TRBJ2-1	CASSFSSLRGPNNEQFF	TGTGCCAGCAGCTTCTCTAGCTTGAGGGGACCCAACAATGAGCAGTTCTTC
TRBV6-6	TRBD2	NA	TRBJ2-1	CASSPLAGANEQFF	TGTGCCAGCAGTCCACTAGCGGGGGCGAATGAGCAGTTCTTC
TRBV13	TRBD1	NA	TRBJ1-1	CASSRRGTGYDEAFF	TGTGCCAGCAGCAGGAGGGGGACAGGTTATGATGAAGCTTTCTTT
TRBV11-2	NA	NA	TRBJ2-5	CASRKGQETQYF	TGTGCCAGCCGGAAGGGGCAAGAGACCCAGTACTTC
TRBV7-6	NA	NA	TRBJ1-2	CASSLDQGGGYTF	TGTGCCAGCAGCTTAGATCAGGGAGGTGGCTACACCTTC
TRBV5-1	TRBD1	NA	TRBJ2-7	CASSLAEGTGPNEQYF	TGCGCCAGCAGCTTGGCGGAAGGGACAGGGCCCAACGAGCAGTACTTC
TRBV10-3	TRBD1	NA	TRBJ2-5	CAISEPGRTGQETQYF	TGTGCCATCAGTGAGCCGGGCCGGACAGGTCAAGAGACCCAGTACTTC
TRBV7-8	NA	NA	TRBJ1-2	CASSLGPDGGYGYTF	TGTGCCAGCAGCTTAGGACCCGACGGAGGTTATGGCTACACCTTC
TRBV5-1	NA	NA	TRBJ2-1	CASSLGGTAYNEQFF	TGCGCCAGCAGCTTGGGTGGAACAGCGTACAATGAGCAGTTCTTC
TRBV9	NA	NA	TRBJ2-3	CASSVVGSVGRTDTQYF	TGTGCCAGCAGCGTAGTAGGGTCAGTCGGACGCACAGATACGCAGTATTTT
TRBV2	NA	NA	TRBJ2-5	CASSAGAGAQETQYF	TGTGCCAGCAGTGCGGGGGCGGGGGCCCAAGAGACCCAGTACTTC